A selection of T cell receptor beta chains follows, all from one sample in a study of regulatory T cells in long-lasting Graves disease. TCRdb redid the calling of the multiplex PCR reads with MiXCR, one entry per CDR3 protein. Among 360,000 or so distinct CDR3 sequences listed, around 17% were seen once. These records were also assigned to another study, of T cells in Graves' hyperthyroidism and ophthalmopathy.

The sequences come from peripheral blood mononuclear cells (PBMCs), collected at new diagnosis, from a patient treated with antithyroid drugs. Every receptor here comes from a man in his forties with Graves disease. The CDR3 runs from the conserved cysteine through the conserved F or W. The D gene is left open where the match is weak. Only some rows state a clone size, as once, few, many or a class for expanded clones.

CDR3aa	CDR3nt	d_gene	abundance	j_gene	v_gene
CASSQKLNTEAFF	TGTGCCAGCAGCCAAAAGTTAAACACTGAAGCTTTCTTT	.	few	TRBJ1-1	TRBV3-1
CASSVNREAQFF	TGTGCCAGCAGCGTTAACAGGGAAGCGCAGTTCTTC	.	many	TRBJ2-1	TRBV9
CASSGAPGTGFHEQYF	TGTGCCAGCAGCGGAGCTCCCGGGACAGGGTTCCACGAGCAGTACTTC	TRBD1	.	TRBJ2-7	TRBV9
CASSLSQGGEQYF	TGTGCCAGCAGCCTCTCGCAGGGGGGCGAGCAGTACTTC	.	many	TRBJ2-7	TRBV11-2
CASSLGGDRVSYEQYF	TGTGCCAGCAGCTTAGGGGGGGACAGGGTCTCCTACGAGCAGTACTTC	TRBD1	many	TRBJ2-7	TRBV7-8
CASSVTVDTQYF	TGTGCCAGCAGTGTGACAGTAGATACGCAGTATTTT	.	many	TRBJ2-3	TRBV6-1
CASSFLAGGNTGELFF	TGCGCCAGCAGCTTCTTAGCGGGGGGGAACACCGGGGAGCTGTTTTTT	TRBD2	.	TRBJ2-2	TRBV5-1
CASSEGHYGYTF	TGTGCCAGCAGCGAGGGACATTATGGCTACACCTTC	.	few	TRBJ1-2	TRBV3-1
CASSKTGTRYNEQFF	TGTGCCAGCAGCAAAACGGGAACCCGTTACAATGAGCAGTTCTTC	.	many	TRBJ2-1	TRBV28
CASSPRQGARAGELFF	TGTGCCAGCAGTCCCCGACAGGGGGCTAGGGCCGGGGAGCTGTTTTTT	TRBD1	once	TRBJ2-2	TRBV28
CSAREGHMNTEAFF	TGCAGTGCTAGAGAGGGACACATGAACACTGAAGCTTTCTTT	.	many	TRBJ1-1	TRBV20-1
CSAREASDTQYF	TGCAGTGCTAGAGAGGCTAGCGATACGCAGTATTTT	.	many	TRBJ2-3	TRBV20-1
CASSLDGLFSYEQYF	TGCGCCAGCAGCTTGGACGGACTCTTCTCCTACGAGCAGTACTTC	.	.	TRBJ2-7	TRBV5-1
CASSPESGSTQYF	TGTGCCAGCTCACCAGAAAGTGGGTCTACGCAGTATTTT	.	many	TRBJ2-3	TRBV18
CASSLQSSGYTF	TGTGCCAGCAGTTTACAGTCGTCCGGCTACACCTTC	.	.	TRBJ1-2	TRBV28
CASSSRGWGPDTQYF	TGTGCCAGCAGCTCACGTGGGTGGGGTCCAGATACGCAGTATTTT	.	.	TRBJ2-3	TRBV5-6
CASSQIAGIFSSYEQYF	TGCGCCAGCAGCCAAATCGCAGGGATTTTTAGCTCCTACGAGCAGTACTTC	.	many	TRBJ2-7	TRBV4-1
CASSLSWGTINSPLHF	TGTGCCAGCAGCCTCTCTTGGGGGACTATTAATTCACCCCTCCACTTT	.	once	TRBJ1-6	TRBV7-9
CASSFEESSYEQFF	TGTGCCAGCAGCTTCGAAGAGAGCTCCTACGAGCAGTTCTTC	.	.	TRBJ2-1	TRBV13
CASSLSFRNTQYF	TGTGCCAGCAGCTTATCATTCCGGAATACGCAGTATTTT	.	.	TRBJ2-3	TRBV7-3